These 22 T cell receptor beta chains were all obtained from the same sample, sequenced in a study of cytomegalovirus exposure and HLA in healthy donors. The PCR had 60 Vbeta and 13 Jbeta primers. Libraries were prepared by immunoSEQ multiplex PCR; TCRdb keeps only in-frame clonotypes and omits some of them. The sample carries approximately 240,000 clones, approximately 84% recorded once. The specimen sequenced was PBMCs. The receptor set was obtained from a woman in her 40s in good health and CMV-seronegative.

The genes are TRBV10-3 and TRBJ2-5, with a tentative D call TRBD1 (6 bases). Trimming pared 10 bases from V and 1 base from J, leaving 13 bases between. The CDR3 sequence is 13 residues long. Germline-derived CDR1 and CDR2 are ENHRY and SYGVKD. In DNA form, the CDR3 reads TGTGCCACCGCCTGGGGGCCCCAAGAGACCCAGTACTTC. Its translation: CATAWGPQETQYF.

The rearrangement links TRBV9 to TRBJ2-1; TRBD2 agrees at 9 bases. CDR1 and CDR2 (germline): SGDLS, YYNGEE. This CDR3 is 15 amino acids long. The V and J ends lost 2 bases and 5 bases, in that order; junction bases with no gene match: 5. In DNA form, the CDR3 reads TGTGCCAGCAGCGTTAGGCTAGCGGGGAACAATGAGCAGTTCTTC. This translates into CASSVRLAGNNEQFF.

V gene TRBV6-5 combines with J gene TRBJ2-5; 9 bases align to TRBD1. The CDR3 contains 15 residues. Per the germline V gene, CDR1 is MNHEY and CDR2 is SVGAGI. V lost 0 bases to trimming and J lost 1 base; unmatched junction nucleotides: 0. Here the CDR3 reads CASSYSGQGQETQYF. In DNA form, the CDR3 reads TGTGCCAGCAGTTACTCGGGACAGGGCCAAGAGACCCAGTACTTC.

This clone has just one count. The chain uses TRBV28 and TRBJ1-1; D is uncertain. Germline V gives CDR1 MDHEN, CDR2 SYDVKM. V dropped 1 base and J dropped 4 bases, with 10 bases sitting between them. CDR3 size: 14 residues. CDR3 sequence reads: CASSLSQASTEAFF. CDR3 in DNA: TGTGCCAGCAGTTTATCTCAGGCGTCCACTGAAGCTTTCTTT.

This chain connects TRBV28 to TRBJ1-3; D possibly corresponds to TRBD1 (5 bases). Between the trimmed V and J ends, which lost 2 bases and 0 bases, there was a span of 14 bases. This CDR3 region has 17 residues. The germline CDR1 and CDR2 sequences are MDHEN and SYDVKM. The CDR3 region has the DNA TGTGCCAGCAGTTTAGGGCAGGGAACAAACTCTGGAAACACCATATATTTT. Translating gives CASSLGQGTNSGNTIYF.

This sequence joins TRBV11-3 and TRBJ1-5; 7 nucleotides line up with TRBD1. The germline V gene has CDR1 SGHNT and CDR2 YENEEA. The V segment lost 5 bases and the J segment 3 bases; nucleotides outside the gene matches: 1. CDR3 length: 13 amino acids. The CDR3 bases are TGTGCCAGCAGCAGGGGGCCCAATCAGCCCCAGCATTTT. It specifies CASSRGPNQPQHF.

This clone showed up just a few times. This chain's CDR3 is CASSVGQGGNIQYF. The CDR3 region has the DNA TGTGCCAGCAGCGTGGGACAGGGTGGGAACATTCAGTACTTC. The chain joins TRBV5-4 to TRBJ2-4; 9 bases match TRBD1. The germline gives CDR1 SGHNT, CDR2 YYREEE (reference sequence). After removal of 4 bases from V and 7 bases from J, the junction contained 6 bases not matched to a gene. This CDR3 is 14 amino acids long.

V usage is TRBV5-1 and J usage is TRBJ2-7; D not certain. V was shortened by 2 bases and J by 3 bases, with 9 bases between the two germline ends. Germline V gives CDR1 SGHRS, CDR2 YFSETQ. CDR3 length: 13 amino acids. CDR3 coding DNA: TGCGCCAGCAGCTTTGGCAGTAACTACGAGCAGTACTTC. It translates to CASSFGSNYEQYF.

CDR3 sequence: CASSQEGRVSYNEQFF. CDR3 sequence (DNA): TGTGCCAGCAGCCAAGAGGGCAGGGTATCCTACAATGAGCAGTTCTTC. The V call is TRBV14, the J call TRBJ2-1, with D possibly being TRBD1 (5 bases). Germline assignment: CDR1 SGHDN and CDR2 FVKESK. The CDR3 is made up of 16 amino acids. Trimming left V 0 bases short and J 1 base short, with 10 bases between.

V gene TRBV4-3 combines with J gene TRBJ1-6; D remains ambiguous. The germline V gene encodes CDR1 LGHNA and CDR2 YSLEER. The CDR3 is made up of 15 amino acids. Trimming removed 0 bases from V and 7 bases from J, with 10 bases in between. CDR3 in amino acids: CASSQEYGGNSPLHF. The CDR3 bases are TGCGCCAGCAGCCAAGAATACGGCGGGAATTCACCCCTCCACTTT.

This clone was observed a handful of times. The chain employs TRBV19 and TRBJ1-5, with D hard to call. Germline V CDR1 and CDR2: LNHDA, SQIVND (reference sequence). This CDR3 contains 15 residues. The ends were cut back, 6 bases at V and 7 bases at J, with 19 bases in the middle. CDR3: CASSPLREAGQPQHF. CDR3 bases: TGTGCCAGTAGCCCCCTTCGGGAGGCCGGGCAGCCCCAGCATTTT.

The V and J genes are TRBV5-1 and TRBJ1-1; 9 positions match TRBD1. The junction had 9 bases not matched to a gene; V was cut back by 0 bases and J by 0 bases. The CDR3 is made up of 18 amino acids. Germline V lookup: CDR1 SGHRS, CDR2 YFSETQ. Written as DNA, the CDR3 is TGCGCCAGCAGCTTGGTACCCACCGGGACAGGGATGAACACTGAAGCTTTCTTT. As protein: CASSLVPTGTGMNTEAFF.

V gene TRBV7-2 combines with J gene TRBJ2-5, with 11 bases aligning to TRBD2. Germline CDR1 and CDR2: SGHTA and FQGNSA. There are 16 residues in the CDR3. The junction had 8 bases not matched to a gene; V was cut back by 5 bases and J by 3 bases. CDR3 coding DNA: TGTGCCAGCAGCCCCACTCCGGGACTAGCGGAAGAGACCCAGTACTTC. Translated: CASSPTPGLAEETQYF.

The genes are TRBV30 and TRBJ1-1; no reliable D call. Germline V gene data show CDR1 as GTSNPN and CDR2 as SVGIG (reference sequence). The CDR3 is 13 residues long. V lost 2 bases and J 6 bases, leaving 13 bases between the germline ends. Written as DNA, the CDR3 is TGTGCCTGGAGTCTTGGCGGGAGCGCTGAAGCTTTCTTT. Its translation is CAWSLGGSAEAFF.

The chain combines TRBV4-3 with TRBJ2-7, with D unresolved. CDR3 length equals 15 residues. The V and J ends lost 0 bases and 2 bases respectively, with 11 bases between them. Germline assignment: CDR1 LGHNA and CDR2 YSLEER. In DNA form, the CDR3 reads TGCGCCAGCAGCCAAGATACCCCCGCTACCTACGAGCAGTACTTC. It translates to CASSQDTPATYEQYF.

The V call is TRBV7-2, the J call TRBJ2-1, with D perhaps matching TRBD1 (5 bases). Trimming shortened V by 5 bases and J by 7 bases, and 12 bases separated the two germline ends. The CDR3 contains 13 residues. Germline CDR1 SGHTA, CDR2 FQGNSA. The CDR3 DNA reads TGTGCCAGCAGCGCCCCAGGGCGGAATGAGCAGTTCTTC. Amino acid sequence: CASSAPGRNEQFF. Using reference TRBV7-2 and TRBJ2-1 for the parts outside the CDR3, the full variable domain is GAGVSQSPSNKVTEKGKDVELRCDPISGHTALYWYRQSLGQGLEFLIYFQGNSAPDKSGLPSDRFSAERTGGSVSTLTIQRTQQEDSAVYLCASSAPGRNEQFFGPGTRLTVL.

This CDR3 reads CASSLGTVDSPLHF. In DNA, the CDR3 is TGCGCCAGCAGCTTGGGAACAGTTGATTCACCCCTCCACTTT. The rearrangement joins TRBV5-1 to TRBJ1-6, with D hard to call. This CDR3 comprises 14 residues. V was clipped by 0 bases and J by 8 bases, with 9 bases between them. CDR1 is SGHRS and CDR2 is YFSETQ in the germline V gene.

The rearrangement joins TRBV11-3 to TRBJ1-1, with D possibly matching TRBD1 (6 bases). The V gene lost 4 bases and the J gene lost 6 bases, with 9 bases spanning the gap. The CDR3 has 12 amino acids. Germline lookup yields CDR1 SGHNT and CDR2 YENEEA. The CDR3: CASSSSGAEAFF. The CDR3 DNA reads TGTGCCAGCAGCTCCTCAGGGGCTGAAGCTTTCTTT.

The genes are TRBV5-1 and TRBJ1-2, with TRBD1 matching over 10 bases. CDR1 and CDR2 (germline): SGHRS, YFSETQ. Losses at the gene ends were 2 bases for V and 8 bases for J; bases not matched to a gene: 12. The CDR3 has 16 residues. CDR3 sequence: CASSFNIAGQGMGYTF. The CDR3 DNA sequence: TGCGCCAGCAGCTTTAATATCGCGGGACAGGGGATGGGCTACACCTTC. The complete variable domain, with remaining parts taken from reference TRBV5-1 and TRBJ1-2, reads KAGVTQTPRYLIKTRGQQVTLSCSPISGHRSVSWYQQTPGQGLQFLFEYFSETQRNKGNFPGRFSGRQFSNSRSEMNVSTLELGDSALYLCASSFNIAGQGMGYTFGSGTRLTVV.

V is TRBV7-2 and J is TRBJ2-1; D might be TRBD2 (6 bases). The CDR3 contains 14 residues. CDR1 SGHTA and CDR2 FQGNSA come from the germline V gene. V was cut by 1 base and J by 7 bases, with 11 bases left in between. The CDR3 region is CASSLVGGDNEQFF. The CDR3 DNA sequence: TGTGCCAGCAGCTTAGTTGGCGGGGATAATGAGCAGTTCTTC.

The rearrangement links TRBV28 to TRBJ2-1; weak D call: TRBD1 (6 bases). The CDR3 totals 14 residues. The V end lost 2 bases, the J end lost 6 bases, and 11 bases lay between the germline ends. Germline V CDR1 and CDR2: MDHEN, SYDVKM. CDR3 nucleotide sequence: TGTGCCAGCAGTTTAAAAGGCAGGGGCAATGAGCAGTTCTTC. It is translated as CASSLKGRGNEQFF.

The chain combines TRBV5-5 with TRBJ1-1; weak D call: TRBD1 (5 bases). The CDR3 is 15 residues long. Trimming pared 3 bases from V and 10 bases from J, leaving 22 bases between. Germline CDR1 reads SGHKS; CDR2 reads YYEKEE (reference sequence). CDR3 nucleotide sequence: TGTGCCAGCAGCTCCAGTGGGGGGGTTGCCCTCGGAGCTTTCTTT. Its protein is CASSSSGGVALGAFF.